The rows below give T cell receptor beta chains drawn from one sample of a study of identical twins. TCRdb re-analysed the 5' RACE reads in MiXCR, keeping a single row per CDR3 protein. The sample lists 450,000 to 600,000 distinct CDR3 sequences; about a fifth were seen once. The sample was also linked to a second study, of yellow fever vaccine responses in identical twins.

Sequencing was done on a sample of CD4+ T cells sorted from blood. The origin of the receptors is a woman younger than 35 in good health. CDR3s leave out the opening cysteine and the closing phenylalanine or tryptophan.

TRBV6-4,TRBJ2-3,ASSATSGYTDTQY
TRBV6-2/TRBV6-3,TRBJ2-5,ASNRLAGVSRETQY
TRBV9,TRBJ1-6,ASSVGGEYNSPLH
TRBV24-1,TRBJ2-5,ATSDTRDGYQETQY
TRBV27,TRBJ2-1,ASSSQRTDNYYNEQF
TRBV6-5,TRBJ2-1,ASSYSFPGAERNEQF
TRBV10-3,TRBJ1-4,AISESGDRRGELF
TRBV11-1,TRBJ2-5,ASSLTITALGAGKEETQY
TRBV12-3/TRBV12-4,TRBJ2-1,ASSLFSGLHNEQF
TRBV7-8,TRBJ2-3,ASSGVDTQY
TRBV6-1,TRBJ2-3,ASREAGRTDTQY
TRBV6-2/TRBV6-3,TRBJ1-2,ASSYSPDYGYT
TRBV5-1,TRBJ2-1,ASSNLQGALSNEQF
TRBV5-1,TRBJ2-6,ASSTGPSGANVLT
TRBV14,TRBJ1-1,ASSQDVREAF
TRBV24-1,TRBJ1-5,ATLWGGGNQPQH
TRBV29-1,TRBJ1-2,SVEGQGAFYGYT
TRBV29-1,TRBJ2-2,SVDGRGMGELF
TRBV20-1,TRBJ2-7,SARSAYEQY
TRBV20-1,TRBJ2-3,SARDGGLAGSTDTQY
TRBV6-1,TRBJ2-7,ASRPGVSYEQY
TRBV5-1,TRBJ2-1,ASKRGDSGSSYNEQF